Below are 17 T cell receptor beta chains sequenced from a single sample in a study of shared clonotypes between healthy human individuals (dated by TCRdb to about 2020). Preparation of the library involved the immunoSEQ multiplex PCR assay. TCRdb retrieved this table from immuneACCESS and kept in-frame rearrangements only. Not all clones are present; in checked studies, unresolved V genes account for under half, and no reason is known for the remainder. The sample has approximately 500,000 clones on record, approximately 95% of them singletons. The ten largest clones add up to roughly 0.06% of the sample. Sequenced: naive CD4+ T cells sorted from blood. The label giving this sample's cell subset or site can be read as: CD45RA+ positively selected. Every receptor here comes from a woman aged 25 to 39 in good health.

The chain employs TRBV27 and TRBJ1-1; D is unresolved. With 7 bases removed from V and 1 base from J, the gap between germline ends came to 13 bases. CDR3 length equals 14 residues. The germline V gene encodes CDR1 MNHEY and CDR2 SMNVEV (reference sequence). The CDR3 region has the DNA TGTGCCAGCATCGGAGAGTGGCCGAACACTGAAGCTTTCTTT. Translated, it gives CASIGEWPNTEAFF.

The table lists this clone with a count of one. The gene calls are TRBV6-1 and TRBJ2-2; a possible D gene is TRBD1 (6 bases). The V end lost 5 bases, the J end lost 8 bases, and 12 bases lay between the germline ends. The CDR3 has 13 amino acids. Germline assignment: CDR1 MNHNS and CDR2 SASEGT. The CDR3 loop is CASSPNRAGELFF. CDR3 bases: TGTGCCAGCAGTCCGAACAGGGCTGGGGAGCTGTTTTTT.

The chain is built from TRBV6-6 and TRBJ1-3; D not certain. Between the trimmed V and J ends, which lost 5 bases and 2 bases, there was a span of 4 bases. This CDR3 is 12 amino acids long. Germline CDR1 MNHNY, CDR2 SVGAGI (reference sequence). The CDR3 DNA follows: TGTGCCAGCAGTCTCCCTGGAAACACCATATATTTT. Its protein product is CASSLPGNTIYF.

This sequence joins TRBV7-9 and TRBJ2-7; TRBD2 agrees at 11 bases. The germline V gene has CDR1 SEHNR and CDR2 FQNEAQ (reference sequence). The length of the CDR3 is 15 residues. Trimming removed 5 bases from V and 0 bases from J; junction bases left unmatched: 3. CDR3 bases: TGTGCCAGCAGCCCCGGACTAGCGGGCTCCTACGAGCAGTACTTC. It specifies CASSPGLAGSYEQYF.

The rearrangement joins TRBV6-5 to TRBJ2-1, with TRBD1 matching over 7 bases. This CDR3 spans 11 amino acids. V dropped 10 bases and J dropped 6; count of bases not matched to a gene: 3. Germline lookup yields CDR1 MNHEY and CDR2 SVGAGI. In nucleotides, the CDR3 is TGTGCCACTCACAGGGGCAATGAGCAGTTCTTC. This translates into CATHRGNEQFF.

The chain combines TRBV7-9 with TRBJ1-3, with D uncertain. The CDR3 runs to 13 residues. Germline assignment: CDR1 SEHNR and CDR2 FQNEAQ (reference sequence). The V end was cut by 5 bases, the J end by 6 bases, with 11 bases between. In DNA, the CDR3 is TGTGCCAGCAGCGCTGGGTCGGAAAACACCATATATTTT. Translating gives CASSAGSENTIYF.

The chain couples TRBV28 to TRBJ1-5; D gene ambiguous. V gave up 4 bases and J gave up 0 bases, with 7 bases separating them. The CDR3 covers 14 residues. From germline, CDR1 is MDHEN and CDR2 SYDVKM. CDR3 sequence (DNA): TGTGCCAGCAGTTCACCTTATAGCAATCAGCCCCAGCATTTT. Its protein product is CASSSPYSNQPQHF.

The chain recombines TRBV10-3 with TRBJ1-1; D call uncertain. This CDR3 has 15 residues. The germline CDR1 and CDR2 sequences are ENHRY and SYGVKD. V lost 3 bases and J lost 0, with 11 bases in between. In DNA form, the CDR3 reads TGTGCCATCAGTGAAAATGGGAGGATGAACACTGAAGCTTTCTTT. Translating gives CAISENGRMNTEAFF.

This clone came up a few times. The gene calls are TRBV28 and TRBJ1-2; D unresolved. CDR3 length: 14 residues. Germline V gene sequence: CDR1 MDHEN, CDR2 SYDVKM. V lost 6 bases, J lost 5 bases, and 16 bases lay in between. CDR3 bases: TGTGCCAGCAGAGGGCAGCACACCCCTTATGGCTACACCTTC. Translating it yields CASRGQHTPYGYTF.

A note on this clone: Different DNA sequences within this sample yield the same CDR3. The chain links TRBV28 to TRBJ1-1, with D unclear. The germline CDR1 and CDR2 sequences are MDHEN and SYDVKM. Trimming removed 5 bases from V and 1 base from J, with 5 bases in between. CDR3 length: 12 residues. Written as DNA, the CDR3 is TGTGCCAGCAGTCCACAGAACACTGAAGCTTTCTTT. As protein: CASSPQNTEAFF.

This clone has only one observation. This chain links TRBV28 with TRBJ1-3; D is unclear. From germline, CDR1 is MDHEN and CDR2 SYDVKM. The CDR3 extends over 13 amino acids. Trimming left V 5 bases short and J 5 bases short, with 10 bases between. The CDR3 region has the DNA TGTGCCAGCAGTCTCACCTTCCGAAACACCATATATTTT. This gives the protein CASSLTFRNTIYF.

The genes are TRBV19 and TRBJ2-3; TRBD2 agrees at 10 bases. Losses at the gene ends were 1 base for V and 0 bases for J; bases not matched to a gene: 7. Per the germline V gene, CDR1 is LNHDA and CDR2 is SQIVND (reference sequence). The CDR3 totals 18 residues. The CDR3 DNA sequence: TGTGCCAGTAGTATAGGAGCTAGCGGGGGTCCTAGCACAGATACGCAGTATTTT. Translating it yields CASSIGASGGPSTDTQYF. The entire variable domain, with the rest obtained from reference TRBV19 and TRBJ2-3, is as follows: DGGITQSPKYLFRKEGQNVTLSCEQNLNHDAMYWYRQDPGQGLRLIYYSQIVNDFQKGDIAEGYSVSREKKESFPLTVTSAQKNPTAFYLCASSIGASGGPSTDTQYFGPGTRLTVL.

This chain joins TRBV5-1 and TRBJ2-2; no definite D call. CDR1 and CDR2 (germline): SGHRS, YFSETQ. CDR3 length equals 12 residues. Trimming removed 4 bases from V and 8 bases from J, with 9 bases in between. The DNA of the CDR3 is TGCGCCAGCAGCCTAAACCCGGGGGAGCTGTTTTTT. As protein: CASSLNPGELFF.

This chain connects TRBV10-1 to TRBJ1-4; TRBD1 might be the D (5 bases). The germline V and J ends were trimmed by 3 bases and 7 bases, with 15 bases remaining between them. The CDR3 consists of 15 residues. CDR1 and CDR2 from the germline V gene are WNHNN and SYGVQD (reference sequence). The CDR3 nucleotides are TGCGCCAGCAGTGATCAAGGGACTGCCCTTGAAAAACTGTTTTTT. Translating it yields CASSDQGTALEKLFF.

In regard to this clone: A read error may produce the germline difference seen at one junction end. The chain combines TRBV6-4 with TRBJ2-7, with D perhaps being TRBD1 or TRBD2 (5 bases each). The CDR3 totals 15 residues. The germline V gene has CDR1 MRHNA and CDR2 SNTAGT. Written as DNA, the CDR3 is TGTGCCAGCAGTTACTCTTGGATGGGGGAATACGAGCAGTACTTC. This sequence encodes CASSYSWMGEYEQYF.

The gene calls are TRBV18 and TRBJ1-2; D unclear. Germline CDR1 and CDR2: KGHSH and LQKENI. The CDR3 is made up of 12 amino acids. Trimming took 6 bases from V and 10 from J, leaving 15 bases between them. The CDR3 reads CASSPPEGSYTF. For the CDR3, the DNA is TGTGCCAGCTCCCCTCCTGAGGGATCCTACACCTTC.

The J gene is TRBJ2-7, the V gene TRBV15; 9 nucleotides agree with TRBD2. From germline, CDR1 is LNHNV and CDR2 YYDKDF (reference sequence). With V trimmed by 0 bases and J by 2 bases, 8 bases remained unmatched. The CDR3 has 17 residues. DNA of the CDR3: TGTGCCACCAGCAGAGATTTACCCCTAGCGGGGCCCTACGAGCAGTACTTC. Amino acids: CATSRDLPLAGPYEQYF.